The next 20 T cell receptor beta chains were all read from a single sample in a study of T-cell reconstitution after alpha-beta-depleted transplantation in children. Library preparation (for TCRbeta) was performed with unique molecular identifiers. Each CDR3 protein is one row after TCRdb ran MiXCR on the PCR reads. The data contain about 1,000,000 distinct CDR3 sequences, less than 30% of them singletons. The sample consisted of PBMCs, mostly from graft donor cells, taken 360 days after TCRalphabeta/CD19-depleted stem cell transplant. The source of these receptors is a boy less than two years old who had a stem cell transplant for SCID, so the T cells may come from the graft donor.

This clonotype was counted between two and nine times. The V and J genes are TRBV12-3 or TRBV12-4 and TRBJ2-7, with TRBD2 matching over 8 bases. Trimming took 3 bases from V and 2 from J; bases not matched to a gene: 9. The CDR3 loop spans 16 amino acids. Written as DNA, the CDR3 is TGTGCCAGCAGTTTTTTGGCCCGGGAGGGAACCTACGAGCAGTACTTC. This codes for CASSFLAREGTYEQYF.

The V and J genes are TRBV20-1 and TRBJ2-1; 7 bases map to TRBD2. V was clipped by 6 bases and J by 4 bases; unmatched bases: 6. Per germline, CDR1 DFQATT and CDR2 SNEGSKA (reference sequence). This CDR3 comprises 13 residues. The CDR3: CSAEGLQYNEQFF. The DNA of the CDR3 is TGCAGTGCGGAGGGACTACAGTACAATGAGCAGTTCTTC.

V is TRBV4-1 and J is TRBJ2-3; D is possibly TRBD1 (6 bases). The germline V gene has CDR1 MGHRA and CDR2 YSYEKL. This CDR3 has 16 amino acids. Trimming took off 1 base at V and 0 bases at J, with 11 bases between the two ends. The CDR3 nucleotides are TGCGCCAGCAGCCAAGGCGCAGGGGCTAGCACAGATACGCAGTATTTT. Translation: CASSQGAGASTDTQYF.

This chain uses TRBV6-2 or TRBV6-3 with TRBJ1-3, with a tentative D call TRBD1 (5 bases). The CDR3 has 15 residues. Trimming stripped 2 bases from V and 0 bases from J, with 8 bases between. Germline V gene lookup returns CDR1 MNHEY and CDR2 SVGEGT. This CDR3 is CASSYGAYSGNTIYF. CDR3 bases: TGTGCCAGCAGTTACGGGGCCTACTCTGGAAACACCATATATTTT.

The chain uses TRBV2 and TRBJ2-5; D not certain. The CDR3 extends over 12 amino acids. Trimming pared 7 bases from V and 5 bases from J, leaving 11 bases between. Germline V lookup: CDR1 SNHLY, CDR2 FYNNEI. CDR3 sequence: CASKSRLETQYF. CDR3 DNA: TGTGCCAGCAAGTCTCGCCTGGAGACCCAGTACTTC.

The J gene is TRBJ2-7, the V gene TRBV7-9, with D tentatively TRBD1 (6 bases). CDR3 size: 12 residues. Germline CDR1 SEHNR, CDR2 FQNEAQ (reference sequence). Trimming cost V 5 bases and J 3 bases, with 8 bases left between them. CDR3 nucleotides: TGTGCCAGCAGCGGGACATACTACGAGCAGTACTTC. Its protein is CASSGTYYEQYF.

The V call is TRBV5-1, the J call TRBJ2-7; weak D call: TRBD2 (6 bases). The ends were cut back, 2 bases at V and 2 bases at J, with 11 bases in the middle. Germline V gene lookup returns CDR1 SGHRS and CDR2 YFSETQ. There are 14 residues in the CDR3. CDR3 coding DNA: TGCGCCAGCAGCTTTGGAGGGATGACCTACGAGCAGTACTTC. The encoded protein is CASSFGGMTYEQYF. Together with reference TRBV5-1 and TRBJ2-7, the CDR3 gives the full variable domain: KAGVTQTPRYLIKTRGQQVTLSCSPISGHRSVSWYQQTPGQGLQFLFEYFSETQRNKGNFPGRFSGRQFSNSRSEMNVSTLELGDSALYLCASSFGGMTYEQYFGPGTRLTVT.

V gene TRBV6-5 combines with J gene TRBJ1-5; TRBD1 might be the D (5 bases). Trimming left V 3 bases short and J 6 bases short, with 18 bases between. CDR1 and CDR2 (germline): MNHEY, SVGAGI. The CDR3 contains 16 residues. The CDR3, as DNA: TGTGCCAGCAGTTATTTAAGGGGTGGAGTAGGTCAGCCCCAGCATTTT. Encoded protein: CASSYLRGGVGQPQHF.

In its sample, this clonotype was seen many times. This rearrangement joins TRBV27 to TRBJ2-1, with a possible D match to TRBD2 (5 bases). The CDR3 extends over 13 amino acids. Trimming removed 5 bases at V and 14 bases at J, with 19 bases between. Germline CDR1 and CDR2: MNHEY and SMNVEV (reference sequence). DNA for the CDR3: TGTGCCAGCAGTCGGGTGCGGGCCCCCGGGAAGTTCTTC. It yields the protein CASSRVRAPGKFF.

The chain has TRBV15 and TRBJ2-3, with a weak D call TRBD2 (6 bases). The CDR3 has 13 residues. Germline loops: CDR1 LNHNV, CDR2 YYDKDF (reference sequence). With 0 bases removed from V and 9 bases from J, the gap between germline ends came to 10 bases. The CDR3 spells CATSRDERGTQYF. The CDR3 coding sequence is TGTGCCACCAGCAGAGATGAACGGGGGACGCAGTATTTT.

The rearrangement links TRBV18 to TRBJ1-4; maybe TRBD1 (5 bases). The CDR3 covers 16 residues. Trimming pared 0 bases from V and 3 bases from J, leaving 11 bases between. The germline V gene has CDR1 KGHSH and CDR2 LQKENI. The CDR3 DNA is TGTGCCAGCTCACCACCAAAGGGACGGTCTAATGAAAAACTGTTTTTT. Protein: CASSPPKGRSNEKLFF.

This chain uses TRBV9 with TRBJ2-5, with D maybe TRBD2 (7 bases). The V end lost 2 bases, the J end lost 5 bases, and 13 bases lay between the germline ends. The germline gives CDR1 SGDLS, CDR2 YYNGEE. The CDR3 is made up of 14 amino acids. The CDR3 spells CASSVRGGRETQYF. For the CDR3, the DNA is TGTGCCAGCAGCGTTAGGGGGGGTAGGGAGACCCAGTACTTC.

This clonotype occurred a few times. The gene calls are TRBV27 and TRBJ2-7; no reliable D call. V gave up 3 bases and J gave up 6 bases, with 24 bases separating them. This CDR3 has 17 residues. Germline V gene sequence: CDR1 MNHEY, CDR2 SMNVEV (reference sequence). CDR3 nucleotide sequence: TGTGCCAGCAGTTTTTTTTCTGATGGTGGTTCAGGTCGCGAGCAGTACTTC. Translation gives CASSFFSDGGSGREQYF.

V and J are TRBV7-9 and TRBJ2-1, with a possible D match to TRBD1 (5 bases). With 4 bases removed from V and 0 bases from J, the gap between germline ends came to 13 bases. CDR1 SEHNR and CDR2 FQNEAQ come from the germline V gene (reference sequence). The CDR3 totals 16 residues. DNA of the CDR3: TGTGCCAGCAGCTGGCTTTTCCAGGGCTCCTACAATGAGCAGTTCTTC. Its translation is CASSWLFQGSYNEQFF.

The sample holds a few counts of this clonotype. This sequence joins TRBV20-1 and TRBJ2-7; D is perhaps TRBD1 or TRBD2 (5 bases each). V lost 8 bases to trimming and J lost 2 bases, with 13 bases between them. This CDR3 has 12 amino acids. Germline assignment: CDR1 DFQATT and CDR2 SNEGSKA (reference sequence). The CDR3 is CSNRDLTYEQYF. The CDR3, as DNA: TGCAGTAACCGGGACCTGACCTACGAGCAGTACTTC.

This clonotype was found a few times. The J gene is TRBJ1-5, the V gene TRBV6-2 or TRBV6-3, with 10 bases identical to TRBD1. Germline lookup yields CDR1 MNHEY and CDR2 SVGEGT. Trimming cost V 7 bases and J 0 bases; bases outside gene matches: 12. CDR3 length equals 18 residues. The CDR3 spells CASNSGTGDLLSNQPQHF. The CDR3 nucleotides read TGTGCCAGCAATAGTGGGACAGGGGACTTACTTAGCAATCAGCCCCAGCATTTT.

This clonotype has just a few counts. The genes are TRBV20-1 and TRBJ2-5, with a tentative D call TRBD2 (6 bases). Germline-derived CDR1 and CDR2 are DFQATT and SNEGSKA (reference sequence). V dropped 4 bases and J dropped 3 bases, with 12 bases sitting between them. CDR3 length equals 13 residues. CDR3 protein: CSATPGGEETQYF. CDR3 DNA sequence: TGCAGTGCTACTCCCGGCGGGGAAGAGACCCAGTACTTC.

This clonotype was seen many times. V gene TRBV15 combines with J gene TRBJ1-5, with unresolved D. This CDR3 contains 13 residues. Germline lookup yields CDR1 LNHNV and CDR2 YYDKDF (reference sequence). V lost 2 bases and J lost 0, with 2 bases in between. The CDR3 reads CATSRYSNQPQHF. The CDR3 DNA sequence: TGTGCCACCAGCAGATATAGCAATCAGCCCCAGCATTTT.

The gene calls are TRBV2 and TRBJ1-6, with a possible D match to TRBD1 (5 bases). The CDR3 has 13 residues. Trimming removed 6 bases at V and 7 bases at J, with 10 bases between. Germline V gives CDR1 SNHLY, CDR2 FYNNEI. CDR3 sequence: CASRGPPNSPLHF. CDR3 coding DNA: TGTGCCAGCAGGGGACCTCCGAATTCACCCCTCCACTTT.

CDR3 bases: TGCGCCAGCGCAGAAGCCTCCTACAATGAGCAGTTCTTC. It yields the protein CASAEASYNEQFF. This rearrangement joins TRBV5-1 to TRBJ2-1, with unresolved D. Germline loops: CDR1 SGHRS, CDR2 YFSETQ. The CDR3 is 13 residues long. V was pared by 7 bases and J by 0 bases, with 8 bases between.